This is a list of T cell receptor beta chains from one sample in a study of T cells in Graves' hyperthyroidism and ophthalmopathy. TCRdb reprocessed the multiplex PCR reads with MiXCR, giving one entry per CDR3 protein. This sample has hundreds of thousands of distinct CDR3 sequences, with roughly 15% found just once. Sequencing was carried out using blood. All receptors come from a woman between 40 and 50 years old with Graves' ophthalmopathy. Each CDR3 is given with its conserved first and last residue. Each record gives: J gene, V gene, D gene, clone size, CDR3 DNA, CDR3 protein. D genes are given only for firm matches. Expanded clones are given a class, and other clones once, few, many or no size at all.

j_gene: TRBJ1-1; v_gene: TRBV12-3/TRBV12-4; d_gene: NA; abundance: many; CDR3nt: TGTGCCAGCAGCCCCATAGAGGGCACTGAAGCTTTCTTT; CDR3aa: CASSPIEGTEAFF
j_gene: TRBJ2-7; v_gene: TRBV30; d_gene: TRBD2; abundance: few; CDR3nt: TGTGCCTGGAGTCATAGCGGGGGCTCCTACGAGCAGTACTTC; CDR3aa: CAWSHSGGSYEQYF
j_gene: TRBJ2-7; v_gene: TRBV27; d_gene: TRBD2; abundance: many; CDR3nt: TGTGCCAGCAGTAGACACTCTAGCGGGAGAATTGCGGAGCAGTACTTC; CDR3aa: CASSRHSSGRIAEQYF
j_gene: TRBJ1-1; v_gene: TRBV24-1; d_gene: TRBD1; abundance: NA; CDR3nt: TGTGCCACCGGTGGCCCCGGGACAGTCACTGAAGCTTTCTTT; CDR3aa: CATGGPGTVTEAFF
j_gene: TRBJ1-1; v_gene: TRBV27; d_gene: NA; abundance: many; CDR3nt: TGTGCCAGCAGTCAAACGGGCAGGAACACTGAAGCTTTCTTT; CDR3aa: CASSQTGRNTEAFF
j_gene: TRBJ2-7; v_gene: TRBV12-3/TRBV12-4; d_gene: NA; abundance: many; CDR3nt: TGTGCCAGCGGGCAACTAGCTGACGAGCAGTACTTC; CDR3aa: CASGQLADEQYF
j_gene: TRBJ2-7; v_gene: TRBV6-1; d_gene: NA; abundance: many; CDR3nt: TGTGCCAGCAGTGAAAGAGGTGGGGCAAGGGACGAGCAGTACTTC; CDR3aa: CASSERGGARDEQYF
j_gene: TRBJ2-7; v_gene: TRBV6-5; d_gene: NA; abundance: many; CDR3nt: TGTGCCAGTTCCTCAGTAAATCAGCGGCGGGAGCAGTACTTC; CDR3aa: CASSSVNQRREQYF
j_gene: TRBJ2-7; v_gene: TRBV7-8; d_gene: TRBD2; abundance: many; CDR3nt: TGTGCCAGCAGCTTATTTGTGCGGGAGGGCCACGAGCAGTACTTC; CDR3aa: CASSLFVREGHEQYF
j_gene: TRBJ1-1; v_gene: TRBV20-1; d_gene: NA; abundance: few; CDR3nt: TGCAGTGCTAGAGATATACAGGGAGAACTCAACACTGAAGCTTTCTTT; CDR3aa: CSARDIQGELNTEAFF
j_gene: TRBJ1-5; v_gene: TRBV30; d_gene: NA; abundance: few; CDR3nt: TGTGCCTGCCGCCTATCGGGATGGGATCAGCCCCAGCATTTT; CDR3aa: CACRLSGWDQPQHF
j_gene: TRBJ1-5; v_gene: TRBV6-1; d_gene: NA; abundance: NA; CDR3nt: TGTGCCAGCAGACGAGCGGGAGGGCAGCCCCAGCATTTT; CDR3aa: CASRRAGGQPQHF
j_gene: TRBJ1-2; v_gene: TRBV12-3/TRBV12-4; d_gene: NA; abundance: many; CDR3nt: TGTGCCAGCAGTTTCATAGAGGAAATCTATGGCTACACCTTC; CDR3aa: CASSFIEEIYGYTF